These T cell receptor beta chains were read from a single sample in a study of CD8+ T cells in alopecia areata. Here immunoSEQ multiplex PCR was the method, and the copy in TCRdb shows in-frame clones only, minus some. The table has roughly 200,000 clones, roughly 44% seen once; the top ten hold roughly 2.6%. Specimen: CD4+ T cells sorted from blood, collected at approximately week 36, from a patient treated with tofacitinib. These TCRs come from a human donor with alopecia areata. CDR3s include the opening cysteine and the closing phenylalanine or tryptophan. The D gene is left open where the match is weak. Expanded clones are given a class, and other clones once, few, many or no size at all.

j_gene,d_gene,abundance,v_gene,CDR3nt,CDR3aa
TRBJ2-7,-,few,TRBV25-1,TGTGCCAGCAGTCTAGACGGAGCCACCTACGAGCAGTACTTC,CASSLDGATYEQYF
TRBJ2-6,TRBD1,-,TRBV29-1,TGCAGCGTACAGGGGTCTGGGGCCAACGTCCTGACTTTC,CSVQGSGANVLTF
TRBJ1-3,-,-,TRBV30,TGTGCCTGGAGTCAACTAACTGGAAACACCATATATTTT,CAWSQLTGNTIYF
TRBJ1-5,-,few,TRBV7-2,TGTGCCAGCAGCCCACACAGGGACAATCAGCCCCAGCATTTT,CASSPHRDNQPQHF
TRBJ2-7,TRBD2,few,TRBV10-3,TGTGCCATCAGGTTAGCGGGAGGATCTGGGGAGCAGTACTTC,CAIRLAGGSGEQYF
TRBJ2-1,TRBD1,-,TRBV30,TGTGCCTGGAACAGGGGCCCCTACAATGAGCAGTTCTTC,CAWNRGPYNEQFF
TRBJ2-1,-,few,TRBV2,TGTGCCAGCAGAGAGCGGGCGCCTCTTTTCAATGAGCAGTTCTTC,CASRERAPLFNEQFF
TRBJ1-2,-,-,TRBV29-1,TGCAGCGTTGTGGCCGGGGGGGCTGGCTACACCTTC,CSVVAGGAGYTF
TRBJ1-1,-,few,TRBV30,TGTGCCTGGAGTGTATGGAGGGAAGCTTTCTTT,CAWSVWREAFF
TRBJ2-5,-,-,TRBV7-2,TGTGCCAGCACCAAACTAGAGGCGACCCAGTACTTC,CASTKLEATQYF
TRBJ2-1,TRBD1,-,TRBV25-1,TGTGCCAGCAGTGGCGGGACAGGGAGCTCCTACAATGAGCAGTTCTTC,CASSGGTGSSYNEQFF
TRBJ2-5,-,-,TRBV29-1,TGCAGCGTTGAACTAGGACAAGAGACCCAGTACTTC,CSVELGQETQYF
TRBJ2-2,-,-,TRBV25-1,TGTGCCAGCAGTGATACATCGCTTTATACCGGGGAGCTGTTTTTT,CASSDTSLYTGELFF
TRBJ1-1,TRBD1,-,TRBV4-1,TGCGCCAGCAGCCTGGCAGGGGGCGGGCTGGGTACGAACACTGAAGCTTTCTTT,CASSLAGGGLGTNTEAFF
TRBJ1-2,-,-,TRBV5-4,TGTGCCAGCAGCTTGACAGGGACCAATAACTATGGCTACACCTTC,CASSLTGTNNYGYTF
TRBJ2-2,TRBD1,-,TRBV6-1,TGTGCCAGCAGATCGGACAGGGTGGTCGGGGAGCTGTTTTTT,CASRSDRVVGELFF